Listed here are 3 T cell receptor beta chains from one sample, sequenced in a study of blood T cell repertoires in COVID-19. Sequencing used immunoSEQ multiplex PCR; TCRdb keeps in-frame clones, though not all of them. The sample shows roughly 180,000 clones, about four fifths of them seen only once. The specimen sequenced was PBMCs or T cells enriched from blood (not recorded which). The source is a man between 60 and 75 years old who had recovered from COVID-19.

The V gene is TRBV24-1, the J gene TRBJ2-2; 11 nucleotides agree with TRBD2. Losses at the gene ends were 8 bases for V and 6 bases for J; bases not matched to a gene: 1. The CDR3 is made up of 13 amino acids. The germline CDR1 and CDR2 sequences are KGHDR and SFDVKD. The CDR3 protein is CATNSGGAGELFF. In DNA form, the CDR3 reads TGTGCCACCAATAGCGGGGGGGCCGGGGAGCTGTTTTTT.

This chain connects TRBV5-1 to TRBJ2-1; D may be TRBD2 (6 bases). Per germline, CDR1 SGHRS and CDR2 YFSETQ. V was shortened by 4 bases and J by 0 bases, with 14 bases between the two germline ends. The CDR3 has 16 amino acids. This CDR3 is CASSAGLPSSYNEQFF. In DNA form, the CDR3 reads TGCGCCAGCAGCGCGGGACTTCCGAGCTCCTACAATGAGCAGTTCTTC.

The chain employs TRBV7-9 and TRBJ1-5, with TRBD1 matching over 8 bases. Germline CDR1 is SEHNR and CDR2 is FQNEAQ (reference sequence). The CDR3 is made up of 15 amino acids. Unmatched junction bases numbered 3, after V lost 1 base and J lost 4 bases. This CDR3 is CASSLGTGLNQPQHF. The DNA of the CDR3 is TGTGCCAGCAGCTTAGGGACAGGGCTAAATCAGCCCCAGCATTTT.